This T cell receptor beta chain comes out of a study of cytomegalovirus exposure and HLA in healthy donors. Germline loops: CDR1 MNHEY, CDR2 SMNVEV (reference sequence). V dropped 5 bases and J dropped 8 bases, with 13 bases sitting between them. This CDR3 is built from 14 residues. The PCR made use of 60 Vbeta and 13 Jbeta primers. The table came from immunoSEQ multiplex PCR; TCRdb's copy has only in-frame clones and leaves some out. Found here are about 57,000 clones, roughly 80% of them singletons; the top ten hold about 2.8%. The source is a woman younger than 45 in good health and CMV-seronegative. This chain connects TRBV27 to TRBJ1-6, with TRBD1 as a possible D gene (6 bases). Material for sequencing was PBMCs. Written as DNA, the CDR3 is TGTGCCAGCAGTCCAGGGGATAGGGATTCACCCCTCCACTTT. This gives the protein CASSPGDRDSPLHF.